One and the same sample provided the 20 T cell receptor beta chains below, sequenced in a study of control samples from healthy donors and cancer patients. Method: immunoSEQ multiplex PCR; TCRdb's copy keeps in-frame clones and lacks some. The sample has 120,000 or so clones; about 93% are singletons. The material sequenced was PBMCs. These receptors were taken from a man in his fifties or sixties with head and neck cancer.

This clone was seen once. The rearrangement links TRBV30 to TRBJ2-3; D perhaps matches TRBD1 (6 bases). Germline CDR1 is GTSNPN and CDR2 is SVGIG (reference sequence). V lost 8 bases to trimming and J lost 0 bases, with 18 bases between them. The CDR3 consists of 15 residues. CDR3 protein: CAGALTGLSTDTQYF. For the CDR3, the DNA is TGTGCCGGTGCGTTGACAGGACTTAGCACAGATACGCAGTATTTT.

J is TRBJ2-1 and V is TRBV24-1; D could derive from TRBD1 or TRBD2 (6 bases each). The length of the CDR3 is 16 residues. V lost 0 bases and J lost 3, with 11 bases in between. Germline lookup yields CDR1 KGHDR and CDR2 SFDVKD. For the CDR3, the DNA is TGTGCCACCAGTGATTTGCGGGGGCAGCACTACAATGAGCAGTTCTTC. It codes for CATSDLRGQHYNEQFF.

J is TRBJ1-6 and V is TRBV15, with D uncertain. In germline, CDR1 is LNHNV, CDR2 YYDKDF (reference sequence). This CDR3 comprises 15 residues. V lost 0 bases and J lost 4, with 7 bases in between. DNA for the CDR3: TGTGCCACCAGCAGAGAGGGTGTGTATAATTCACCCCTCCACTTT. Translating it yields CATSREGVYNSPLHF.

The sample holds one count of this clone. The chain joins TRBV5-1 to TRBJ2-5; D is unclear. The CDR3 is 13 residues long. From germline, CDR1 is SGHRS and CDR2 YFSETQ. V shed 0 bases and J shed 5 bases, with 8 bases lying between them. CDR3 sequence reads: CASSLDIRETQYF. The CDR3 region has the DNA TGCGCCAGCAGCTTGGATATTAGGGAGACCCAGTACTTC.

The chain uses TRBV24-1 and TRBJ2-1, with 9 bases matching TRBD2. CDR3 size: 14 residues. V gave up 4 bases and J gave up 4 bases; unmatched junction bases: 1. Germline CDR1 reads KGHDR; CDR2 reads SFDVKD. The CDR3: CATSESGGYNEQFF. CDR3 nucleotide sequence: TGTGCCACCAGTGAAAGCGGGGGGTACAATGAGCAGTTCTTC.

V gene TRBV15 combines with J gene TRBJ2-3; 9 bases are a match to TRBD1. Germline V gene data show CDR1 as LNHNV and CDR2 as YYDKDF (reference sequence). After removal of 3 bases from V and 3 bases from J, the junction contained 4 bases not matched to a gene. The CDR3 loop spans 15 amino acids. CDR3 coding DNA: TGTGCCACCAGCAGGGACAGGGGTCGAACAGATACGCAGTATTTT. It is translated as CATSRDRGRTDTQYF.

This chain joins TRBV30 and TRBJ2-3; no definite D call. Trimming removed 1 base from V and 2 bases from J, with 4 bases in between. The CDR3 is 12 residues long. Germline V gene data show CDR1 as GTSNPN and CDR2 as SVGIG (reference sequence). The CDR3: CAWSAVTDTQYF. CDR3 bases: TGTGCCTGGAGTGCAGTCACAGATACGCAGTATTTT.

CDR3 coding DNA: TGTGCCAGCAGCCAGAGGGGTGGCAATCAGCCCCAGCATTTT. Protein: CASSQRGGNQPQHF. The V gene is TRBV6-6, the J gene TRBJ1-5, with D possibly TRBD1 on 5 matching bases. The CDR3 sequence is 14 residues long. CDR1 is MNHNY and CDR2 is SVGAGI in the germline V gene (reference sequence). V lost 6 bases and J 2 bases, leaving 11 bases between the germline ends.

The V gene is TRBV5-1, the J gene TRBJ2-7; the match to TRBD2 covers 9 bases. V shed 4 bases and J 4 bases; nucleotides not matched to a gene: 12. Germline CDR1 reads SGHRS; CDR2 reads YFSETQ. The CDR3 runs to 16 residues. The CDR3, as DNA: TGCGCCAGCAGCCCCGATAGCGGGGGCCCTTTATACGAGCAGTACTTC. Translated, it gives CASSPDSGGPLYEQYF. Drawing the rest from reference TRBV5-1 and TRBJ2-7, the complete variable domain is KAGVTQTPRYLIKTRGQQVTLSCSPISGHRSVSWYQQTPGQGLQFLFEYFSETQRNKGNFPGRFSGRQFSNSRSEMNVSTLELGDSALYLCASSPDSGGPLYEQYFGPGTRLTVT.

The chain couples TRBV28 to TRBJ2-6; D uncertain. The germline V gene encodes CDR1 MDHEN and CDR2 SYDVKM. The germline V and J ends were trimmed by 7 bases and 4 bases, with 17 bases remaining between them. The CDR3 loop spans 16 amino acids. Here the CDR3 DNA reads TGTGCCAGCAATTTTGACGGGCTCGGAGGGGCCAACGTCCTGACTTTC. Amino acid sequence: CASNFDGLGGANVLTF.

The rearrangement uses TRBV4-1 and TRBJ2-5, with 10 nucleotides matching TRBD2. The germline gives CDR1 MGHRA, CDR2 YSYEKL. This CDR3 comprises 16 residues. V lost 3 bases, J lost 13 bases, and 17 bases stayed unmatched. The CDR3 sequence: CASSHPRPSGGPLLYF. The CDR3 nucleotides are TGCGCCAGCAGCCACCCCCGGCCTAGCGGGGGTCCCCTCCTGTACTTC.

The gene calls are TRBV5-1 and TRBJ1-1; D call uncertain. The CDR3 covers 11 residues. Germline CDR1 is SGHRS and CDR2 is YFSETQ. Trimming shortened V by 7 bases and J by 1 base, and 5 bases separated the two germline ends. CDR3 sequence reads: CASSENTEAFF. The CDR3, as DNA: TGCGCCAGCTCTGAGAACACTGAAGCTTTCTTT.

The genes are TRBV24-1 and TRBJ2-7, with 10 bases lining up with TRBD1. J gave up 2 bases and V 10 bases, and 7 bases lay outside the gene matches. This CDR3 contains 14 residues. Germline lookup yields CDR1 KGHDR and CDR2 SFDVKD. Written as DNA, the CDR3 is TGTGCCACACTGGCAGGACAGGGGGCCTACGAGCAGTACTTC. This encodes CATLAGQGAYEQYF.

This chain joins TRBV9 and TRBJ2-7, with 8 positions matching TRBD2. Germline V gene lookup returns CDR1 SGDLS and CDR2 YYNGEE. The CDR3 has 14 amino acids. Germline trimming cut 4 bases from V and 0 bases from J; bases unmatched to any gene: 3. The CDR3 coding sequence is TGTGCCAGCAGCCCCAGCGGGGGCTCCTACGAGCAGTACTTC. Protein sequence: CASSPSGGSYEQYF.

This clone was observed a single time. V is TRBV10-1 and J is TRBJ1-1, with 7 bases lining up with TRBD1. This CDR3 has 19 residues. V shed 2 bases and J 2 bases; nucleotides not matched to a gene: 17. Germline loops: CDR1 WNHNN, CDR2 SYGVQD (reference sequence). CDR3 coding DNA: TGCGCCAGCAGTGAGCAAACCCTCAGTGACAGGGTCGGTAACACTGAAGCTTTCTTT. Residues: CASSEQTLSDRVGNTEAFF.

CDR3 coding DNA: TGCAGTGCTCAGGGGGAGGAGGGCTACACCTTC. Its translation is CSAQGEEGYTF. This chain links TRBV20-1 with TRBJ1-2; 7 bases align to TRBD1. V lost 5 bases and J lost 8; bases outside the gene matches: 5. The germline V gene has CDR1 DFQATT and CDR2 SNEGSKA (reference sequence). The CDR3 is made up of 11 amino acids.

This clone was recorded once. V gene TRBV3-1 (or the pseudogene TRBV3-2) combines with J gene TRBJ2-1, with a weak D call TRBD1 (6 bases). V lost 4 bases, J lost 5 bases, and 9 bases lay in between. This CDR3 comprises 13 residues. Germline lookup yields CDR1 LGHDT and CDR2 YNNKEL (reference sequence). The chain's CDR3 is CASSRGGHNEQFF. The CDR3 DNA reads TGTGCCAGCAGCCGAGGGGGACACAATGAGCAGTTCTTC.

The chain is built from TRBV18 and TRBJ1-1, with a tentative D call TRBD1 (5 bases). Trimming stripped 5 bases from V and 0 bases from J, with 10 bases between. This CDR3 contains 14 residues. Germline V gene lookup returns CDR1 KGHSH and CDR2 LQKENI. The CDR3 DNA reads TGTGCCAGCTCAACGACAGCAATGAACACTGAAGCTTTCTTT. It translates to CASSTTAMNTEAFF. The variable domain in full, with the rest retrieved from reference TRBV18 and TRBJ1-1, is NAGVMQNPRHLVRRRGQEARLRCSPMKGHSHVYWYRQLPEEGLKFMVYLQKENIIDESGMPKERFSAEFPKEGPSILRIQQVVRGDSAAYFCASSTTAMNTEAFFGQGTRLTVV.

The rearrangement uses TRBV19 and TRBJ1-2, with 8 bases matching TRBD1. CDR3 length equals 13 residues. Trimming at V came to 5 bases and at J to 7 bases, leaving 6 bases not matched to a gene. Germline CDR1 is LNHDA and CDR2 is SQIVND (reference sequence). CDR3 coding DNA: TGTGCCAGTAGTCCGGACAGGGTATTTGGCTACACCTTC. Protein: CASSPDRVFGYTF.

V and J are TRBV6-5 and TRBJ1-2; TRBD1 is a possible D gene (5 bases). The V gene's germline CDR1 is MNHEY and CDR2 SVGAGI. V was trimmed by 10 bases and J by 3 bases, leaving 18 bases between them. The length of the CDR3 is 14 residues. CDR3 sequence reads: CAIQGSGSHYGYTF. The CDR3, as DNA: TGTGCCATCCAGGGATCAGGGAGTCACTATGGCTACACCTTC.